A single sample is the source of the 22 T cell receptor beta chains below, sequenced in a study of shared clonotypes between healthy human individuals. Assay used: immunoSEQ multiplex PCR; TCRdb lists only in-frame clones, some missing. The sample lists roughly 1,500,000 clones, nearly 99% occurring once. Input material: naive CD4+ T cells sorted from blood. Stated subset: CD45RA+ positively selected. Source of these receptors: a man aged 25 to 45 in good health.

The V call is TRBV7-6, the J call TRBJ2-7, with TRBD2 matching 11 bases. Trimming at V came to 5 bases and at J to 2 bases, leaving 5 bases not matched to a gene. This CDR3 has 15 residues. Germline V gives CDR1 SGHVS, CDR2 FNYEAQ. The CDR3 protein is CASSRTSGRTYEQYF. CDR3 sequence (DNA): TGTGCCAGCAGCCGAACTAGCGGGAGAACCTACGAGCAGTACTTC.

This clone appeared once. The chain has TRBV6-1 and TRBJ1-1, with D tentatively TRBD1 (5 bases). This CDR3 is 10 amino acids long. Germline V gene data show CDR1 as MNHNS and CDR2 as SASEGT. V lost 8 bases and J lost 4, with 5 bases in between. The CDR3 loop reads CASGGTEAFF. The CDR3 DNA follows: TGTGCCAGCGGGGGCACTGAAGCTTTCTTT.

The genes are TRBV11-2 and TRBJ2-5; perhaps TRBD2 as D (5 bases). Trimming removed 0 bases from V and 1 base from J, with 9 bases in between. CDR1 is SGHAT, CDR2 FQNNGV, per germline. This CDR3 comprises 15 residues. The DNA of the CDR3 is TGTGCCAGCAGCTTAGATCTGAGCGGCCAAGAGACCCAGTACTTC. Protein product: CASSLDLSGQETQYF.

In the case of this clone: Different DNA sequences within this sample yield the same CDR3. V is TRBV5-1 and J is TRBJ1-1, with unresolved D. Trimming took 0 bases from V and 2 from J, leaving 8 bases between them. The CDR3 consists of 14 residues. The germline V gene has CDR1 SGHRS and CDR2 YFSETQ. The CDR3 loop reads CASSLAVGNTEAFF. The CDR3, as DNA: TGCGCCAGCAGCTTGGCCGTCGGAAACACTGAAGCTTTCTTT.

V is TRBV28 and J is TRBJ1-2; D perhaps matches TRBD1 (6 bases). V gave up 5 bases and J gave up 0 bases, with 10 bases separating them. The germline V gene has CDR1 MDHEN and CDR2 SYDVKM. The CDR3 runs 14 residues. CDR3 DNA sequence: TGTGCCAGCAGTCGACAGGAGTCTAACTATGGCTACACCTTC. The encoded protein is CASSRQESNYGYTF.

Remarks on this clone: Different DNA sequences within this sample yield the same CDR3. The rearrangement joins TRBV7-2 to TRBJ1-2; possibly TRBD1 for D (6 bases). CDR3 size: 12 residues. Trimming shortened V by 5 bases and J by 6 bases, and 10 bases separated the two germline ends. Germline V gives CDR1 SGHTA, CDR2 FQGNSA. In DNA, the CDR3 is TGTGCCAGCAGCCCAACAGGGAATGGCTACACCTTC. Translation gives CASSPTGNGYTF.

The chain links TRBV28 to TRBJ2-7, with D tentatively TRBD2 (5 bases). The germline V gene encodes CDR1 MDHEN and CDR2 SYDVKM. Trimming took off 5 bases at V and 0 bases at J, with 11 bases between the two ends. The CDR3 length is 14 residues. The CDR3 is CASSLLESSYEQYF. The CDR3 DNA is TGTGCCAGCAGTCTACTAGAGAGCTCCTACGAGCAGTACTTC.

The chain joins TRBV7-2 to TRBJ2-1; 9 nucleotides match TRBD2. With 4 bases clipped from V and 0 bases from J, the junction kept 7 bases outside the gene matches. CDR1 is SGHTA and CDR2 is FQGNSA in the germline V gene. This CDR3 is 17 amino acids long. CDR3 sequence: CASSYSGSPSSYNEQFF. CDR3 sequence (DNA): TGTGCCAGCAGCTATAGCGGGAGCCCGAGCTCCTACAATGAGCAGTTCTTC.

The chain recombines TRBV6-1 with TRBJ2-3; no reliable D call. Trimming cost V 2 bases and J 1 base, with 7 bases left between them. This CDR3 region has 14 residues. Looked up from germline, CDR1 is MNHNS and CDR2 is SASEGT. CDR3 residues: CASSESSGTDTQYF. CDR3 coding DNA: TGTGCCAGCAGTGAATCATCTGGCACAGATACGCAGTATTTT.

The CDR3 DNA follows: TGTGCCAGCAGTTTATATTCGGTGATGCGGGATGAGCAGTTCTTC. Translated, it gives CASSLYSVMRDEQFF. The chain couples TRBV27 to TRBJ2-1; D is possibly TRBD2 (5 bases). CDR1 MNHEY and CDR2 SMNVEV come from the germline V gene (reference sequence). Between the trimmed V and J ends, which lost 1 base and 8 bases, there was a span of 15 bases. The CDR3 covers 15 residues.

Worth noting for this clone: Other DNA sequences from this sample encode an identical CDR3 as well. The chain is built from TRBV7-9 and TRBJ2-2, with TRBD2 identical over 12 bases. V shed 4 bases, J shed 7 bases, and the junction held 7 bases outside the gene matches. Germline CDR1 reads SEHNR; CDR2 reads FQNEAQ (reference sequence). The CDR3 totals 16 residues. The CDR3 DNA reads TGTGCCAGCAGCTCTAGCGGGAGGGCCCCCGGCGGGGAGCTGTTTTTT. The encoded protein is CASSSSGRAPGGELFF.

Of note for this clone: Other DNA sequences in the same sample also yield this CDR3. The chain carries TRBV2 and TRBJ2-7; possible D gene TRBD1, 6 bases. The length of the CDR3 is 12 residues. Germline V lookup: CDR1 SNHLY, CDR2 FYNNEI. The V and J ends lost 6 bases and 3 bases respectively, with 9 bases between them. In DNA form, the CDR3 reads TGTGCCAGCAGAGAGGACAGCTACGAGCAGTACTTC. Translation: CASREDSYEQYF.

The chain joins TRBV11-2 to TRBJ2-5; no firm D call. The germline V gene has CDR1 SGHAT and CDR2 FQNNGV. Trimming shortened V by 2 bases and J by 5 bases, and 9 bases separated the two germline ends. The CDR3 has 13 residues. The CDR3 nucleotides are TGTGCCAGCAGCTTACGTAAAGCCGAGACCCAGTACTTC. It codes for CASSLRKAETQYF.

The chain is built from TRBV6-1 and TRBJ2-7, with D tentatively TRBD1 (7 bases). V lost 2 bases, J lost 3 bases, and 14 bases lay in between. Germline CDR1 and CDR2: MNHNS and SASEGT. The CDR3 spans 15 residues. CDR3 sequence reads: CASSEWVQGGYEQYF. In DNA form, the CDR3 reads TGTGCCAGCAGTGAATGGGTCCAGGGGGGCTACGAGCAGTACTTC.

The chain's CDR3 is CASSVGLAGGNEQFF. The CDR3 region has the DNA TGTGCCAGCAGCGTGGGACTAGCGGGAGGGAATGAGCAGTTCTTC. The J gene is TRBJ2-1, the V gene TRBV7-2; TRBD2 matches 16 bases. The CDR3 loop spans 15 amino acids. Germline CDR1 SGHTA, CDR2 FQGNSA. The J segment lost 7 bases and the V segment lost 5 bases, leaving 2 bases of the junction unmatched.

To note about this clone: Other DNA sequences from this sample encode an identical CDR3 as well. The chain has TRBV20-1 and TRBJ1-1; D ambiguous. Germline CDR1 reads DFQATT; CDR2 reads SNEGSKA (reference sequence). This CDR3 contains 11 residues. V was shortened by 0 bases and J by 5 bases, with 4 bases between the two germline ends. CDR3 in amino acids: CSARERTEAFF. Here the CDR3 DNA reads TGCAGTGCTAGAGAACGAACTGAAGCTTTCTTT.

As for this clone: Different DNA sequences within this sample yield the same CDR3. The genes are TRBV30 and TRBJ1-1; 11 bases align to TRBD1. After removal of 1 base from V and 4 bases from J, the junction contained 5 bases not matched to a gene. The CDR3 sequence is 15 residues long. Germline-derived CDR1 and CDR2 are GTSNPN and SVGIG (reference sequence). The CDR3 reads CAWSAIGTGGTEAFF. The CDR3 DNA is TGTGCCTGGAGTGCAATCGGGACAGGGGGCACTGAAGCTTTCTTT.

The chain links TRBV7-9 to TRBJ2-7; the match to TRBD2 covers 13 bases. CDR3 length equals 18 residues. Trimming at V came to 5 bases and at J to 0 bases, leaving 10 bases not matched to a gene. Germline lookup yields CDR1 SEHNR and CDR2 FQNEAQ (reference sequence). The CDR3 sequence: CASSRGGTSGIFSYEQYF. The CDR3 bases are TGTGCCAGCAGCCGAGGCGGGACTAGCGGGATCTTCTCCTACGAGCAGTACTTC.

The chain is built from TRBV5-4 and TRBJ2-1; D ambiguous. Trimming removed 0 bases from V and 3 bases from J, with 4 bases in between. This CDR3 has 13 residues. Per the germline V gene, CDR1 is SGHNT and CDR2 is YYREEE (reference sequence). This CDR3 is CASSLDSYNEQFF. The CDR3 coding sequence is TGTGCCAGCAGCTTGGACAGCTACAATGAGCAGTTCTTC.

Comments on this clone: Mismatch with germline at one junction end may stem from a read error. The chain uses TRBV10-2 and TRBJ2-7; D not certain. CDR1 is WSHSY, CDR2 SAAADI, per germline. The CDR3 is made up of 13 amino acids. The CDR3 DNA follows: TGCGCCAGCAGTGCCGTGATCTCCGACGAGCAGTACTTC. Amino acid sequence: CASSAVISDEQYF.

The table lists this clone with a count of one. The V gene is TRBV29-1, the J gene TRBJ2-3, with 11 positions matching TRBD2. This CDR3 region has 14 residues. V shed 4 bases, J shed 1 base, and the junction held 1 base outside the gene matches. The germline gives CDR1 SQVTM, CDR2 ANQGSEA. CDR3 sequence reads: CSVASGRRTDTQYF. The CDR3 coding sequence is TGCAGCGTTGCTAGCGGGAGGCGCACAGATACGCAGTATTTT.

The rearrangement links TRBV6-5 to TRBJ2-3, with D uncertain. The germline V gene encodes CDR1 MNHEY and CDR2 SVGAGI. V lost 6 bases to trimming and J lost 2 bases, with 15 bases between them. The CDR3 is 15 amino acids. The CDR3 sequence is CASRRLETPTDTQYF. CDR3 bases: TGTGCCAGCAGGAGACTGGAGACCCCCACAGATACGCAGTATTTT.